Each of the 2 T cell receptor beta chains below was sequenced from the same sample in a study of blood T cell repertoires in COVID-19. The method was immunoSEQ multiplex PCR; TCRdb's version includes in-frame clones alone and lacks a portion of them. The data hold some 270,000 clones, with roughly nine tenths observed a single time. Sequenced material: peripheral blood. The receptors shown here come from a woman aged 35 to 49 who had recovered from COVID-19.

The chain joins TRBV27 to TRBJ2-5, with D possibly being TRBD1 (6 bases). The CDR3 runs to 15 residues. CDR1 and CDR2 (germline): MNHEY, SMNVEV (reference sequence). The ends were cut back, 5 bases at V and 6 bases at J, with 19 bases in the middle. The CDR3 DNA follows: TGTGCCAGCAGTCTAGAGTCAGGGGTTCAGAAGACCCAGTACTTC. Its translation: CASSLESGVQKTQYF.

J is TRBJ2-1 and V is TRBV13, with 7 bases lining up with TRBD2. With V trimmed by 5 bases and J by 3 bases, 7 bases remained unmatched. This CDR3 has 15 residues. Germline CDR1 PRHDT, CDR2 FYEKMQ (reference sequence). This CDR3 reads CASSREASGYNEQFF. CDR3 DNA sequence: TGTGCCAGCAGCCGGGAGGCTAGCGGCTACAATGAGCAGTTCTTC.